Listed here are 21 T cell receptor beta chains from one sample, sequenced in a study of T cell responses to AZD1222 COVID-19 vaccine. Profiling relied on immunoSEQ multiplex PCR, and the TCRdb table lists in-frame clones only, not all of them. The repertoire holds some 170,000 clones, with 80% to 95% as singletons. The sample was peripheral blood, taken 28 days after the second AZD1222 dose. Receptors were obtained from an adult who received the AZD1222 COVID-19 vaccine.

Notes on this clone: Other DNA sequences in the same sample also yield this CDR3. The chain combines TRBV27 with TRBJ1-2; D might be TRBD1 (5 bases). Germline V gene lookup returns CDR1 MNHEY and CDR2 SMNVEV (reference sequence). Between the trimmed V and J ends, which lost 0 bases and 2 bases, there was a span of 7 bases. This CDR3 is 14 amino acids long. CDR3 DNA sequence: TGTGCCAGCAGTTTATCGAACAGGAACTATGGCTACACCTTC. Its protein is CASSLSNRNYGYTF.

The gene calls are TRBV7-8 and TRBJ1-1; D remains ambiguous. V was cut by 5 bases and J by 0 bases, with 13 bases left in between. The CDR3 is made up of 15 amino acids. Looked up from germline, CDR1 is SGHVS and CDR2 is FQNEAQ. CDR3 sequence reads: CASSVRDFMNTEAFF. The CDR3 bases are TGTGCCAGCAGCGTAAGGGATTTCATGAACACTGAAGCTTTCTTT. Variable domain in full (rest from reference TRBV7-8 and TRBJ1-1): GAGVSQSPRYKVAKRGQDVALRCDPISGHVSLFWYQQALGQGPEFLTYFQNEAQLDKSGLPSDRFFAERPEGSVSTLKIQRTQQEDSAVYLCASSVRDFMNTEAFFGQGTRLTVV.

The chain joins TRBV5-1 to TRBJ2-7; 12 bases match TRBD2. V was pared by 5 bases and J by 7 bases, with 19 bases of the junction left unmatched. This CDR3 comprises 18 residues. Germline V gene data show CDR1 as SGHRS and CDR2 as YFSETQ. This CDR3 reads CASRSHAEASGRAQEQYF. The CDR3 nucleotides read TGCGCCAGCAGGTCTCACGCCGAGGCTAGCGGGAGGGCCCAAGAGCAGTACTTC.

The chain employs TRBV27 and TRBJ1-5, with 7 positions matching TRBD1. Germline trimming cut 5 bases from V and 3 bases from J; bases unmatched to any gene: 10. Germline values: CDR1 MNHEY, CDR2 SMNVEV (reference sequence). The CDR3 has 16 residues. In nucleotides, the CDR3 is TGTGCCAGCAGTCAATACCGGGACAGCTACAATCAGCCCCAGCATTTT. Translated, it gives CASSQYRDSYNQPQHF.

V and J are TRBV10-1 and TRBJ1-1; D unresolved. Trimming cost V 6 bases and J 3 bases, with 14 bases left between them. The CDR3 covers 14 residues. Germline CDR1 is WNHNN and CDR2 is SYGVQD (reference sequence). Written as DNA, the CDR3 is TGCGCCAGCAGGGCCCACGCCGTGGACACTGAAGCTTTCTTT. This codes for CASRAHAVDTEAFF.

This sequence joins TRBV4-2 and TRBJ1-3; unclear D gene. The CDR3 loop spans 15 amino acids. The V end was cut by 0 bases, the J end by 4 bases, with 10 bases between. Germline V gene lookup returns CDR1 LGHNA and CDR2 YNFKEQ. As DNA, the CDR3 is TGTGCCAGCAGCCAAGAGGGTGGATTCGGAAACACCATATATTTT. Its translation: CASSQEGGFGNTIYF.

The rearrangement links TRBV7-9 to TRBJ1-5; D is uncertain. The CDR3 spans 18 residues. Germline-derived CDR1 and CDR2 are SEHNR and FQNEAQ (reference sequence). The germline V and J ends were trimmed by 6 bases and 0 bases, with 21 bases remaining between them. The CDR3 DNA reads TGTGCCAGCAGGCAAGACCCATCCTACCGGCGTAGCAATCAGCCCCAGCATTTT. Translating gives CASRQDPSYRRSNQPQHF.

V usage is TRBV6-5 and J usage is TRBJ2-2; D gene ambiguous. The CDR3 totals 14 residues. Trimming left V 6 bases short and J 1 base short, with 9 bases between. CDR1 is MNHEY and CDR2 is SVGAGI in the germline V gene. Here the CDR3 DNA reads TGTGCCAGCAGGATACTCATGAACACCGGGGAGCTGTTTTTT. Its protein is CASRILMNTGELFF.

On this clone itself: A much larger clone sits a single nucleotide away, making a read error possible. The chain couples TRBV6-1 to TRBJ1-2; D gene ambiguous. The CDR3 is made up of 11 amino acids. V was clipped by 3 bases and J by 4 bases, with 3 bases between them. Germline assignment: CDR1 MNHNS and CDR2 SASEGT. DNA of the CDR3: TGTGCCAGCAGTGACACCTATGGCTACACCTTC. Translating it yields CASSDTYGYTF.

The chain joins TRBV20-1 to TRBJ1-4; no clear D. The V gene's germline CDR1 is DFQATT and CDR2 SNEGSKA (reference sequence). The V gene lost 3 bases and the J gene lost 3 bases, with 2 bases spanning the gap. The CDR3 consists of 11 residues. The CDR3 DNA reads as TGCAGTGCTAGGGCTAATGAAAAACTGTTTTTT. Its protein product is CSARANEKLFF.

This chain connects TRBV6-1 to TRBJ1-4; tentatively, D is TRBD1 (5 bases). The CDR3 is 15 residues long. Germline V gene data show CDR1 as MNHNS and CDR2 as SASEGT. The germline V and J ends were trimmed by 2 bases and 4 bases, with 11 bases remaining between them. The CDR3 sequence is CASSEISGGNEKLFF. In DNA, the CDR3 is TGTGCCAGCAGTGAAATTTCGGGGGGTAATGAAAAACTGTTTTTT.

This chain connects TRBV9 to TRBJ2-4, with 7 bases matching TRBD1. This CDR3 comprises 15 residues. Germline CDR1 reads SGDLS; CDR2 reads YYNGEE. V gave up 4 bases and J gave up 9 bases; unmatched junction bases: 13. DNA of the CDR3: TGTGCCAGCAGCCGATTGGGACAGTTCGAGGGCATTCAGTACTTC. Amino acid sequence: CASSRLGQFEGIQYF. Full variable domain (rest looked up from reference TRBV9 and TRBJ2-4): DSGVTQTPKHLITATGQRVTLRCSPRSGDLSVYWYQQSLDQGLQFLIQYYNGEERAKGNILERFSAQQFPDLHSELNLSSLELGDSALYFCASSRLGQFEGIQYFGAGTRLSVL.

This rearrangement joins TRBV4-2 to TRBJ2-6; the D is unclear. The ends were cut back, 1 base at V and 0 bases at J, with 10 bases in the middle. The CDR3 runs to 17 residues. Germline assignment: CDR1 LGHNA and CDR2 YNFKEQ. CDR3 residues: CASSQAKSSSGANVLTF. The DNA of the CDR3 is TGTGCCAGCAGCCAAGCTAAGAGCAGCTCTGGGGCCAACGTCCTGACTTTC.

This sequence joins TRBV27 and TRBJ1-2; 10 bases align to TRBD1. The germline V gene has CDR1 MNHEY and CDR2 SMNVEV (reference sequence). V dropped 3 bases and J dropped 8; count of bases not matched to a gene: 9. CDR3 size: 15 residues. CDR3: CASSFRDRGMGGYTF. CDR3 nucleotides: TGTGCCAGCAGTTTCCGGGACAGGGGTATGGGGGGCTACACCTTC.

The chain carries TRBV18 and TRBJ1-1; a weak D match, TRBD1 (5 bases). V lost 3 bases to trimming and J lost 1 base, with 9 bases between them. The CDR3 extends over 14 amino acids. Germline V CDR1 and CDR2: KGHSH, LQKENI. The CDR3 spells CASSPQGSNTEAFF. Written as DNA, the CDR3 is TGTGCCAGCTCACCCCAGGGCTCGAACACTGAAGCTTTCTTT.

The J gene is TRBJ2-7, the V gene TRBV28, with 7 bases fitting TRBD2. The CDR3 contains 16 residues. Trimming took 3 bases from V and 0 from J; bases not matched to a gene: 8. The germline V gene has CDR1 MDHEN and CDR2 SYDVKM. This CDR3 reads CASSFQPGLPSYEQYF. In nucleotides, the CDR3 is TGTGCCAGCAGTTTCCAACCGGGACTACCCTCCTACGAGCAGTACTTC. Variable domain in full (rest from reference TRBV28 and TRBJ2-7): DVKVTQSSRYLVKRTGEKVFLECVQDMDHENMFWYRQDPGLGLRLIYFSYDVKMKEKGDIPEGYSVSREKKERFSLILESASTNQTSMYLCASSFQPGLPSYEQYFGPGTRLTVT.

The V gene is TRBV4-1, the J gene TRBJ2-1, with 7 bases aligning to TRBD2. Trimming took 4 bases from V and 7 from J; bases not matched to a gene: 10. CDR1 is MGHRA and CDR2 is YSYEKL in the germline V gene. The CDR3 has 15 residues. Written as DNA, the CDR3 is TGCGCCAGCAGCCCGGCGGGCGGGAGCAGTAATGAGCAGTTCTTC. Translating it yields CASSPAGGSSNEQFF.

This chain uses TRBV9 with TRBJ1-5; 8 bases map to TRBD1. The CDR3 is 16 residues long. The germline V gene has CDR1 SGDLS and CDR2 YYNGEE. The trim removed 3 bases at V and 2 bases at J, leaving 7 bases unmatched. The CDR3 protein is CASSASTGEGNQPQHF. The DNA of the CDR3 is TGTGCCAGCAGCGCATCGACAGGGGAGGGCAATCAGCCCCAGCATTTT.

The chain combines TRBV19 with TRBJ2-1, with TRBD2 matching 13 bases. Germline V gene lookup returns CDR1 LNHDA and CDR2 SQIVND (reference sequence). Unmatched junction bases numbered 10, after V lost 4 bases and J lost 10 bases. This CDR3 is 16 amino acids long. The CDR3 spells CASSKTSGGAVGEQFF. The CDR3 region has the DNA TGTGCCAGTAGTAAAACTAGCGGGGGGGCTGTAGGGGAGCAGTTCTTC. Filled out from reference TRBV19 and TRBJ2-1, the complete variable domain reads DGGITQSPKYLFRKEGQNVTLSCEQNLNHDAMYWYRQDPGQGLRLIYYSQIVNDFQKGDIAEGYSVSREKKESFPLTVTSAQKNPTAFYLCASSKTSGGAVGEQFFGPGTRLTVL.

This chain joins TRBV7-3 and TRBJ1-4; TRBD1 agrees at 8 bases. The germline CDR1 and CDR2 sequences are SGHTA and FQGTGA. The CDR3 totals 13 residues. J gave up 8 bases and V 4 bases, and 3 bases lay outside the gene matches. The CDR3 bases are TGTGCCAGCAGCTCGACAGGGGTGGAAAAACTGTTTTTT. Encoded protein: CASSSTGVEKLFF.

The chain is built from TRBV19 and TRBJ2-7; TRBD1 matches at 9 bases. Looked up from germline, CDR1 is LNHDA and CDR2 is SQIVND (reference sequence). The CDR3 runs to 16 residues. The junction had 7 bases not matched to a gene; V was cut back by 3 bases and J by 1 base. As DNA, the CDR3 is TGTGCCAGTAGTATCGGGACAGGGCTCCTTTCCTACGAGCAGTACTTC. The encoded protein is CASSIGTGLLSYEQYF.